The 5 T cell receptor beta chains below were found in one sample sequenced in a study of CD8+ T cells in alopecia areata. Indicated treatment: oral pan-JAK inhibitor, 5-10 mg twice daily. Reverse transcription of extracted RNA yielded cDNA, which provided the sequencing template. Repertoires were generated with immunoSEQ multiplex PCR, while TCRdb's copy carries only in-frame clones and drops some. Among about 200,000 clones listed, roughly two fifths were seen once. The sequencing here drew on CD4+ T cells sorted from blood, taken at approximately week 34, from a patient treated with tofacitinib. The receptors shown here come from a human donor with alopecia areata.

Remarks on this clone: Other DNA sequences in this specimen translate into the identical CDR3. The chain has TRBV7-9 and TRBJ2-3, with D maybe TRBD1 (6 bases). V lost 5 bases, J lost 2 bases, and 11 bases lay in between. There are 14 residues in the CDR3. Germline-derived CDR1 and CDR2 are SEHNR and FQNEAQ (reference sequence). The CDR3 DNA sequence: TGTGCCAGCAGCCCAGGACAGTCCACAGATACGCAGTATTTT. Residues: CASSPGQSTDTQYF.

In its sample, this clone was seen a few times. The DNA of the CDR3 is TGTGCCAGCAGCCCGCCGTCTTCTCCCAGCTACGAGCAGTACTTC. It encodes CASSPPSSPSYEQYF. The V gene is TRBV7-3, the J gene TRBJ2-7, with D hard to call. The CDR3 spans 15 residues. CDR1 and CDR2 (germline): SGHTA, FQGTGA. Deletions cut 5 bases from V and 3 bases from J, with 17 bases between.

The chain combines TRBV30 with TRBJ2-2; D possibly corresponds to TRBD2 (5 bases). Trimming stripped 2 bases from V and 6 bases from J, with 7 bases between. CDR1 is GTSNPN and CDR2 is SVGIG in the germline V gene (reference sequence). CDR3 length: 12 residues. The CDR3 protein is CAWSWGAGELFF. The CDR3 nucleotides are TGTGCCTGGAGTTGGGGAGCCGGGGAGCTGTTTTTT.

CDR3 region: CASSLRRGTGETQYF. The CDR3 nucleotides read TGCGCCAGCAGCTTGAGGCGTGGGACGGGGGAGACCCAGTACTTC. The rearrangement joins TRBV5-1 to TRBJ2-5; perhaps D is TRBD1 or TRBD2 (5 bases each). Germline V gene lookup returns CDR1 SGHRS and CDR2 YFSETQ. The V and J ends lost 1 base and 5 bases respectively, with 15 bases between them. The CDR3 has 15 residues. The entire variable domain, with the rest obtained from reference TRBV5-1 and TRBJ2-5, is as follows: KAGVTQTPRYLIKTRGQQVTLSCSPISGHRSVSWYQQTPGQGLQFLFEYFSETQRNKGNFPGRFSGRQFSNSRSEMNVSTLELGDSALYLCASSLRRGTGETQYFGPGTRLLVL.

This clone has only a few counts. The chain joins TRBV13 to TRBJ1-6; 9 bases map to TRBD1. CDR3 length: 15 residues. The V and J ends lost 4 bases and 7 bases, in that order; junction bases with no gene match: 5. Germline CDR1 reads PRHDT; CDR2 reads FYEKMQ (reference sequence). The CDR3 DNA is TGTGCCAGCAGCTCGGGACAGGGACACAATTCACCCCTCCACTTT. Its protein product is CASSSGQGHNSPLHF.